Sequencing of this TCR beta chain was carried out in a study of identical twins. The study, taken as a whole, reports: Alpha sequences that were out-of-frame and twin-shared showed an excess of low generation probability.

TCRdb reanalysed the 5' RACE reads using MiXCR and keeps one entry per CDR3 protein. The sample records 1.5 million or so distinct CDR3 sequences, roughly 35% being singletons. A note on this clonotype: Its antigen is not identified.

Sequenced sample: cord blood. This TCR came from a newborn girl in good health.

Here the CDR3 DNA reads TGTGCCAGCAGCTTACACAGACCTAAGGGGGGCGGGGTTTCAGATACGCAGTATTTT. It is translated as CASSLHRPKGGGVSDTQYF. This rearrangement joins TRBV11-2 to TRBJ2-3; D might be TRBD1 or TRBD2, each matching 6 bases. This CDR3 region has 19 residues. Germline V gives CDR1 SGHAT, CDR2 FQNNGV. V was pared by 2 bases and J by 4 bases, with 25 bases between.